The 15 T cell receptor beta chains in this list originate from one sample, sequenced in a study of CD8 T cells in Susac syndrome. Random hexamers were used to reverse transcribe roughly 0.5 to 1 ug of RNA. TCRdb called the immunoSEQ multiplex PCR reads again in MiXCR, with one record for every CDR3 protein. Of 250,000 to 300,000 distinct CDR3 sequences listed, more than 75% are singletons. Sequenced: CD8+ T cells from PBMCs. The receptors were gathered from a human donor with multiple sclerosis.

V and J are TRBV20-1 and TRBJ1-6; D unresolved. CDR1 and CDR2 from the germline V gene are DFQATT and SNEGSKA (reference sequence). This CDR3 comprises 12 residues. This CDR3 is CSVSSYNSPLHF. The CDR3 coding sequence is TGCAGCGTTAGCTCCTATAATTCACCCCTCCACTTT.

The chain has TRBV20-1 and TRBJ1-3; D is unresolved. V was shortened by 8 bases and J by 7 bases, with 18 bases between the two germline ends. Germline values: CDR1 DFQATT, CDR2 SNEGSKA (reference sequence). The CDR3 has 13 amino acids. The CDR3: CSTRPDGTNTIYF. The DNA of the CDR3 is TGCAGTACCAGACCCGACGGAACCAACACCATATATTTT.

The chain joins TRBV7-9 to TRBJ2-5, with 9 bases lining up with TRBD1. The CDR3 is made up of 16 amino acids. CDR1 SEHNR and CDR2 FQNEAQ come from the germline V gene (reference sequence). After removal of 5 bases from V and 3 bases from J, the junction contained 10 bases not matched to a gene. The CDR3 DNA reads as TGTGCCAGCAGCACCACAGGGGGCGAAGGGAAAGAGACCCAGTACTTC. This sequence encodes CASSTTGGEGKETQYF.

The chain is built from TRBV27 and TRBJ1-1; D possibly corresponds to TRBD1 (5 bases). Germline V gives CDR1 MNHEY, CDR2 SMNVEV (reference sequence). The ends were cut back, 2 bases at V and 6 bases at J, with 7 bases in the middle. This CDR3 is 12 amino acids long. The CDR3 reads CASSLPGPEAFF. In DNA, the CDR3 is TGTGCCAGCAGTTTACCAGGGCCTGAAGCTTTCTTT.

The rearrangement links TRBV5-1 to TRBJ2-3; either TRBD1 or TRBD2 may supply D (5 bases each). Trimming cost V 1 base and J 0 bases, with 15 bases left between them. The germline V gene encodes CDR1 SGHRS and CDR2 YFSETQ. This CDR3 has 17 residues. The CDR3 region has the DNA TGCGCCAGCAGCTTGAGGGGCCGGGGAGCTAGCACAGATACGCAGTATTTT. Protein product: CASSLRGRGASTDTQYF.

The chain has TRBV5-1 and TRBJ2-3, with 10 bases that match TRBD2. V was clipped by 8 bases and J by 2 bases; unmatched bases: 8. The CDR3 covers 15 residues. Germline V gives CDR1 SGHRS, CDR2 YFSETQ. For the CDR3, the DNA is TGCGCCAGTTCCCGGACTAGCGGTAACACAGATACGCAGTATTTT. Translated: CASSRTSGNTDTQYF.

The chain joins TRBV29-1 to TRBJ2-2; D not certain. This CDR3 is 12 amino acids long. V gave up 5 bases and J gave up 2 bases, with 6 bases separating them. Germline CDR1 reads SQVTM; CDR2 reads ANQGSEA. CDR3 DNA sequence: TGCAGCGTTACAAATAACACCGGGGAGCTGTTTTTT. The encoded protein is CSVTNNTGELFF.

This sequence joins TRBV21-1 and TRBJ2-2; TRBD2, the D gene given by the table, was not confirmed from the DNA. TRBV21-1 is noted as a pseudogene. The CDR3 has 17 residues. CDR3 in amino acids: CASSMKVHGLNTGELFF. The CDR3 nucleotides are TGTGCCAGCAGCATGAAAGTCCACGGGCTGAACACCGGGGAGCTGTTTTTT.

The chain combines TRBV27 with TRBJ2-1; perhaps D is TRBD1 or TRBD2 (6 bases each). The germline V gene encodes CDR1 MNHEY and CDR2 SMNVEV (reference sequence). This CDR3 is built from 13 residues. V lost 2 bases, J lost 7 bases, and 9 bases lay in between. As DNA, the CDR3 is TGTGCCAGCAGTTTAAGGGGGGCTAATGAGCAGTTCTTC. Protein: CASSLRGANEQFF.

This rearrangement joins TRBV20-1 to TRBJ1-2; D remains unclear. Per germline, CDR1 DFQATT and CDR2 SNEGSKA (reference sequence). CDR3 length: 11 residues. CDR3 region: CRPPGYIGYTF. The CDR3 coding sequence is TGCAGGCCCCCGGGGTATATAGGCTACACCTTC.

This clonotype was found a few times. The chain joins TRBV10-1 to TRBJ2-7; D gene ambiguous. The CDR3 is made up of 12 amino acids. In germline, CDR1 is WNHNN, CDR2 SYGVQD (reference sequence). The V end lost 0 bases, the J end lost 3 bases, and 3 bases lay between the germline ends. CDR3 sequence (DNA): TGCGCCAGCAGTGAGTCTGGCTACGAGCAGTACTTC. It specifies CASSESGYEQYF.

This CDR3 is CASSQWVSYNEQFF. CDR3 DNA: TGTGCCAGTAGTCAGTGGGTTTCCTACAATGAGCAGTTCTTC. The genes are TRBV19 and TRBJ2-1; D is ambiguous. Germline-derived CDR1 and CDR2 are LNHDA and SQIVND (reference sequence). Trimming shortened V by 5 bases and J by 1 base, and 9 bases separated the two germline ends. This CDR3 region has 14 residues.

The chain employs TRBV6-5 and TRBJ2-1; 8 bases line up with TRBD2. With 2 bases clipped from V and 8 bases from J, the junction kept 14 bases outside the gene matches. CDR3 size: 17 residues. CDR1 and CDR2 from the germline V gene are MNHEY and SVGAGI. Written as DNA, the CDR3 is TGTGCCAGCAGTTACCAACCCGGGACTAGGGAACTATATGAGCAGTTCTTC. This translates into CASSYQPGTRELYEQFF.

This clonotype turned up a few times. The chain has TRBV19 and TRBJ1-1; 11 bases are shared with TRBD1. The CDR3 covers 12 residues. The V and J ends lost 10 bases and 4 bases, in that order; junction bases with no gene match: 2. Germline V gene lookup returns CDR1 LNHDA and CDR2 SQIVND (reference sequence). The CDR3 DNA sequence: TGTGCCACCGGGACAGGGGGCACTGAAGCTTTCTTT. This gives the protein CATGTGGTEAFF.

The V gene is TRBV29-1, the J gene TRBJ2-1, with unresolved D. Trimming pared 4 bases from V and 7 bases from J, leaving 5 bases between. Germline V lookup: CDR1 SQVTM, CDR2 ANQGSEA. The CDR3 is 10 residues long. The CDR3 here is CSVAWNEQFF. Written as DNA, the CDR3 is TGCAGCGTTGCCTGGAATGAGCAGTTCTTC.